This T cell receptor beta chain was recorded in a study of CD8 T cells in Susac syndrome. Whole-study context: Within the sequenced Susac syndrome patient group, roughly 6 exhibited active disease and roughly 8 were in remission. When blood was drawn, patients with Susac syndrome were on intravenous immunoglobulin alone, on corticosteroids, or therapy-naive. Study conclusions and caveats: By the study's own acknowledgment, its TCR sequencing and HLA analysis included relatively few individuals.

The germline V and J ends were trimmed by 1 base and 4 bases, with 14 bases remaining between them. The CDR3 is made up of 14 amino acids. Germline values: CDR1 GTSNPN, CDR2 SVGIG (reference sequence). Random hexamers were used to reverse transcribe about 0.45 to 1 ug of RNA. In TCRdb, the immunoSEQ multiplex PCR reads were re-called with MiXCR into one record per CDR3 protein. The table lists roughly 130,000 distinct CDR3 sequences, over 90% of them singletons, with 0.13% to 0.15% in the top ten. Remarks on this clonotype: What it recognizes is unknown.

Sequenced sample: CD4+ T cells from PBMCs. The V call is TRBV30, the J call TRBJ2-7; D perhaps matches TRBD2 (6 bases). This receptor was taken from a human donor with Susac syndrome. The CDR3 bases are TGTGCCTGGAGTGGGAGCGGGCTGTTATACGAGCAGTACTTC. This translates into CAWSGSGLLYEQYF. Complete variable domain (other parts from reference TRBV30 and TRBJ2-7): SQTIHQWPATLVQPVGSPLSLECTVEGTSNPNLYWYRQAAGRGLQLLFYSVGIGQISSEVPQNLSASRPQDRQFILSSKKLLLSDSGFYLCAWSGSGLLYEQYFGPGTRLTVT.